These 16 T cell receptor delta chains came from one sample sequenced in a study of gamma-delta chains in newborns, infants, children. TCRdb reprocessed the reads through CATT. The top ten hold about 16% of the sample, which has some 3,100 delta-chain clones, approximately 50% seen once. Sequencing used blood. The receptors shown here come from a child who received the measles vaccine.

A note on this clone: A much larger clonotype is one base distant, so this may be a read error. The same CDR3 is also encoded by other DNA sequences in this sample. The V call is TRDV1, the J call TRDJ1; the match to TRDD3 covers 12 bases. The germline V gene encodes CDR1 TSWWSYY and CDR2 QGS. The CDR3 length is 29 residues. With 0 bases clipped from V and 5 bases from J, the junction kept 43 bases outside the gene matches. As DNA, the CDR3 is TGTGCTCTTGGGGAACTTTGGCCGTTCCTTTTCAACCCTGGGGGATACGCGCGGGGTACCGCGCGGGGTACTGATAAACTCATCTTT. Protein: CALGELWPFLFNPGGYARGTARGTDKLIF.

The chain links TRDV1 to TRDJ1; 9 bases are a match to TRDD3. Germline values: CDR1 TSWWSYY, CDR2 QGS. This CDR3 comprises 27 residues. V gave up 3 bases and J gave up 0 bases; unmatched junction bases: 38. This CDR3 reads CALGDPSPPRWGINIEVRTPYTDKLIF. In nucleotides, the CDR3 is TGTGCTCTTGGGGACCCTAGCCCCCCACGCTGGGGGATTAATATAGAGGTTCGTACGCCGTACACCGATAAACTCATCTTT.

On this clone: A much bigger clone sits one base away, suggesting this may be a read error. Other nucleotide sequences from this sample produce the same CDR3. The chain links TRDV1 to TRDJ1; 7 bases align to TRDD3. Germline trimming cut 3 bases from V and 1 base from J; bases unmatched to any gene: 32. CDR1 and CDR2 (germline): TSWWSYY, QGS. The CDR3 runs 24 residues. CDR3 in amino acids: CALGEPSRINFHSFYGGVTDKLIF. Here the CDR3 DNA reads TGTGCTCTTGGGGAGCCGTCAAGGATAAATTTCCATTCCTTCTATGGGGGAGTCACCGATAAACTCATCTTT.

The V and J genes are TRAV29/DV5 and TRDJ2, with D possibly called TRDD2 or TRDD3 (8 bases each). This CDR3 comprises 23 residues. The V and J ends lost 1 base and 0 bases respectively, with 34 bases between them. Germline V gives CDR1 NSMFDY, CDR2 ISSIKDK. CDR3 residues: CAASHLPISLNWDTRALTAQLFF. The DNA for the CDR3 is TGTGCAGCAAGCCACCTTCCTATCTCATTGAATTGGGATACGCGGGCTTTGACAGCACAACTCTTCTTT.

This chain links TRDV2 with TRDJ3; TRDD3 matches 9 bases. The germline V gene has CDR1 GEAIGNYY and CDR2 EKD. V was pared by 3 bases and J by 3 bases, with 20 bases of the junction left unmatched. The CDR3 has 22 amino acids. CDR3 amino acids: CACDAPPTGDTASYWDTRQMFF. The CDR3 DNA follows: TGTGCCTGTGACGCCCCCCCTACTGGGGATACGGCTTCATACTGGGACACCCGACAGATGTTTTTC.

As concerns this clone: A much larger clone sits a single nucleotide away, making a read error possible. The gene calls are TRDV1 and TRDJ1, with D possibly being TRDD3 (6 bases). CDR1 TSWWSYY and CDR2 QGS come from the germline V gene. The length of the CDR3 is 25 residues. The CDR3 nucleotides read TGTGCTCTTGGGGAACAGAGGAAAGGGTGGAGCTTTAGGATCAATACTGGGCCGTTGCCCGATAAACCCATCTTT. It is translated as CALGEQRKGWSFRINTGPLPDKPIF.

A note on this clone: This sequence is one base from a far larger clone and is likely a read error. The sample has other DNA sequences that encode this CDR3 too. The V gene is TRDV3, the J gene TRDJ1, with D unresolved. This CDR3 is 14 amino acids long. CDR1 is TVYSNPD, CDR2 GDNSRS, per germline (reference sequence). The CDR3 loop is CAFSFSGLGDKLIF. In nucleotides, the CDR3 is TGTGCCTTTTCCTTTTCTGGATTGGGCGATAAACTCATCTTC.

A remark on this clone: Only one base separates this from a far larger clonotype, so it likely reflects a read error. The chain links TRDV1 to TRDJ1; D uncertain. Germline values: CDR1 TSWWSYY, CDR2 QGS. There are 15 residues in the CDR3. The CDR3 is CALGELDGYTAKLIF. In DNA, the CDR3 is TGTGCTCTTGGGGAACTAGATGGGTACACCGCTAAACTCATCTTT.

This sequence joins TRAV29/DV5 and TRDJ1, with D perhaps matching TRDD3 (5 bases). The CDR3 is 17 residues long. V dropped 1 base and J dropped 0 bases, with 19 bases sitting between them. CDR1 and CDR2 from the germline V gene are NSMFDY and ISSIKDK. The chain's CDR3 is CAASNSLRGSHTDKLIF. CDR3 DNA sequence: TGTGCAGCAAGCAATTCCCTCCGGGGGTCTCACACCGATAAACTCATCTTT.

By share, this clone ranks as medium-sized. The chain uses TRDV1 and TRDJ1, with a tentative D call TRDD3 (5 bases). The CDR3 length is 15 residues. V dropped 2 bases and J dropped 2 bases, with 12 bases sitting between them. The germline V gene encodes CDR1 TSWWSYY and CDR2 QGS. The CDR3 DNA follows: TGTGCTCTTGGGGAAGACCGGGATCGAACCGATAAACTCATCTTT. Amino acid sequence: CALGEDRDRTDKLIF.

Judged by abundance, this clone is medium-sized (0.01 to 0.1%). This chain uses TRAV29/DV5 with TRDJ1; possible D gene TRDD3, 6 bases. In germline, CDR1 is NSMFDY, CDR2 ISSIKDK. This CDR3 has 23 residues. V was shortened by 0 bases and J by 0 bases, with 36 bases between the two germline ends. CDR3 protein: CAASELARPGWGPPLGYTDKLIF. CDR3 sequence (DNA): TGTGCAGCAAGCGAATTGGCGAGGCCGGGCTGGGGACCCCCACTAGGGTACACCGATAAACTCATCTTT.

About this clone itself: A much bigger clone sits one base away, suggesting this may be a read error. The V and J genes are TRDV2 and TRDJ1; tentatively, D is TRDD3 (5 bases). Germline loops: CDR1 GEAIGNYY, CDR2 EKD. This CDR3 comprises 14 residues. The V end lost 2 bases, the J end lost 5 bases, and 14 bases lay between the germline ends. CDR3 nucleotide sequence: TGTGCCTGTGACATCCCTGGGAGGGGAGATAAACTCATCTTT. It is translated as CACDIPGRGDKLIF.

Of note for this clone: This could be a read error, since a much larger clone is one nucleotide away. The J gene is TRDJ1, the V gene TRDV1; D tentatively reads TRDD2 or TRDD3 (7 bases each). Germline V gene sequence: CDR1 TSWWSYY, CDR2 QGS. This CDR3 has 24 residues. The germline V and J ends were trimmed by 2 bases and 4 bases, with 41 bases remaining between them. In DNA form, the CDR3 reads TGTGCTCTTGGGGAAATACGGCGCCTTCCTGCGAGGACGTTTCGTTCTGGGGGGGGCGATAAACTCATCTTT. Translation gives CALGEIRRLPARTFRSGGGDKLIF.

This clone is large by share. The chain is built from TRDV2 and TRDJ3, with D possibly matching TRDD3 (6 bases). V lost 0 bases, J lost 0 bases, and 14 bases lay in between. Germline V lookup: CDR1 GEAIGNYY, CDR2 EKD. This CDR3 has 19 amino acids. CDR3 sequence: CACDTAGDQSSWDTRQMFF. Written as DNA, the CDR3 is TGTGCCTGTGACACCGCTGGGGATCAGAGCTCCTGGGACACCCGACAGATGTTTTTC.

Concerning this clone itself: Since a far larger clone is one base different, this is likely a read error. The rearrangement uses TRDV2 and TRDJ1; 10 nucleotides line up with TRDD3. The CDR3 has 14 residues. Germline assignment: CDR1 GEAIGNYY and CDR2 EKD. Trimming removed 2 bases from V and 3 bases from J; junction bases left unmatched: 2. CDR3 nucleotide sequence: TGTGCCTGTGACATACTGGGGGATGCCGATAAACTCATCTTT. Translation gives CACDILGDADKLIF.

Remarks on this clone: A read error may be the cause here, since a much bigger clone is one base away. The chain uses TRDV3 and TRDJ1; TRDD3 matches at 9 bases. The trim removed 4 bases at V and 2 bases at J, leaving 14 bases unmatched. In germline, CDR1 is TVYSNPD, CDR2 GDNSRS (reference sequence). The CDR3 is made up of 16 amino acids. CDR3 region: CASEFRPGDTTDKLIF. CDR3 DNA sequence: TGTGCCTCCGAGTTCCGACCGGGGGATACAACCGATAAACTCATCTTT.